These 21 T cell receptor beta chains came from one sample sequenced in a study of T cells in Graves' hyperthyroidism and ophthalmopathy. Amplification of TCR beta CDR3 regions was performed using RNA transcripts as template. HTBI primers were used for first-round RT-PCR of the TCR CDR3. TCRdb re-called the multiplex PCR reads through MiXCR, storing one row per CDR3 protein. The sample carries 530,000 or so distinct CDR3 sequences, around a quarter recorded once. Material: blood. The receptors stem from a woman aged 25 to 39 with Graves' ophthalmopathy.

Many counts were recorded for this clonotype. This chain links TRBV10-3 with TRBJ1-2, with TRBD1 as a possible D gene (5 bases). V lost 11 bases and J 5 bases, leaving 21 bases between the germline ends. Germline CDR1 and CDR2: ENHRY and SYGVKD. The CDR3 runs to 14 residues. As DNA, the CDR3 is TGTGCCGCCGCTCAACCGGGACGGAGATATGGCTACACCTTC. As protein: CAAAQPGRRYGYTF.

This clonotype was recorded many times. The chain couples TRBV12-3 or TRBV12-4 to TRBJ2-6; D gene uncertain. This CDR3 region has 16 residues. V lost 0 bases to trimming and J lost 0 bases, with 6 bases between them. This CDR3 reads CASSLARISGANVLTF. The CDR3 DNA reads TGTGCCAGCAGTTTAGCTCGGATCTCTGGGGCCAACGTCCTGACTTTC.

This clonotype was counted at least ten times. The genes are TRBV20-1 and TRBJ2-7, with 11 positions matching TRBD1. J lost 6 bases, V lost 3 bases, and 10 bases had no gene match. Germline CDR1 and CDR2: DFQATT and SNEGSKA (reference sequence). The CDR3 is made up of 15 amino acids. The CDR3 DNA reads as TGCAGTGCTAGTTCTAGTTGGACAGGGGGCATCGAGCAGTACTTC. Its translation is CSASSSWTGGIEQYF.

This clonotype has just a few counts. This chain uses TRBV30 with TRBJ2-1; weak D call: TRBD2 (8 bases). Germline V CDR1 and CDR2: GTSNPN, SVGIG (reference sequence). The germline V and J ends were trimmed by 5 bases and 9 bases, with 17 bases remaining between them. This CDR3 has 13 residues. DNA for the CDR3: TGTGCCTGGGCGACAGGGAGCGGGAGTGAGCAGTTCTTC. Its protein product is CAWATGSGSEQFF.

In this sample, this clonotype turned up a few times. The chain has TRBV12-3 or TRBV12-4 and TRBJ2-7; D might be TRBD1 (6 bases). V lost 3 bases and J lost 4, with 13 bases in between. The CDR3 is 14 amino acids. The DNA of the CDR3 is TGTGCCAGCAGTTTCGGGCAGGGGCAGTACGAGCAGTACTTC. Translation gives CASSFGQGQYEQYF.

The rearrangement joins TRBV6-2 or TRBV6-3 to TRBJ1-2, with 8 bases lining up with TRBD1. Germline V gene sequence: CDR1 MNHEY, CDR2 SVGEGT. J gave up 7 bases and V 6 bases, and 13 bases lay outside the gene matches. The CDR3 is 15 residues long. Written as DNA, the CDR3 is TGTGCCAGCAGAAACCGGGACAGGCCCCTCGCTGGCTACACCTTC. It specifies CASRNRDRPLAGYTF.

This CDR3 reads CASSRGSPRSSYEQYF. The DNA for the CDR3 is TGTGCCAGCTCCCGCGGGTCGCCCCGAAGCTCCTACGAGCAGTACTTC. The rearrangement uses TRBV6-1 and TRBJ2-7, with a weak D call TRBD2 (5 bases). V lost 8 bases to trimming and J lost 0 bases, with 20 bases between them. CDR1 and CDR2 (germline): MNHNS, SASEGT. The CDR3 runs 16 residues.

The chain joins TRBV6-1 to TRBJ2-2; 7 bases align to TRBD2. Germline CDR1 is MNHNS and CDR2 is SASEGT. This CDR3 has 16 amino acids. Trimming took 1 base from V and 3 from J; bases not matched to a gene: 5. DNA of the CDR3: TGTGCCAGCAGTGAAGTGGCGGGGGTCTACACCGGGGAGCTGTTTTTT. Translating gives CASSEVAGVYTGELFF.

This clonotype has ten or more counts. The chain couples TRBV20-1 to TRBJ1-5; D not certain. There are 11 residues in the CDR3. The V end was cut by 1 base, the J end by 6 bases, with 4 bases between. Germline CDR1 DFQATT, CDR2 SNEGSKA (reference sequence). The CDR3 spells CSARGVQPQHF. In nucleotides, the CDR3 is TGCAGTGCTAGAGGCGTTCAGCCCCAGCATTTT.

This clonotype was detected many times. The gene calls are TRBV4-2 and TRBJ2-5, with TRBD2 matching over 7 bases. The V gene end was trimmed by 0 bases and the J gene end by 4 bases; junction bases not matched to a gene: 5. The CDR3 covers 15 residues. Germline V gives CDR1 LGHNA, CDR2 YNFKEQ. Here the CDR3 DNA reads TGTGCCAGCAGCCAAGATAGCGGGCGGGCAGAGACCCAGTACTTC. Protein product: CASSQDSGRAETQYF.

V is TRBV2 and J is TRBJ2-2, with D possibly TRBD1 on 7 matching bases. V gave up 7 bases and J gave up 7 bases, with 13 bases separating them. The germline CDR1 and CDR2 sequences are SNHLY and FYNNEI. There are 13 residues in the CDR3. In DNA, the CDR3 is TGTGCCAGCAACGGAGGGGGCGGCGGGGAGCTGTTTTTT. This gives the protein CASNGGGGGELFF.

This clonotype was detected many times. The chain couples TRBV27 to TRBJ2-7; D gene ambiguous. CDR1 and CDR2 from the germline V gene are MNHEY and SMNVEV (reference sequence). The CDR3 sequence is 14 residues long. V was pared by 0 bases and J by 2 bases, with 8 bases between. The CDR3 bases are TGTGCCAGCAGTTTATCCCCGAATACCTACGAGCAGTACTTC. Amino acid sequence: CASSLSPNTYEQYF.

Many counts were recorded for this clonotype. J is TRBJ1-2 and V is TRBV6-1, with D possibly being TRBD1 (6 bases). Germline loops: CDR1 MNHNS, CDR2 SASEGT. The CDR3 contains 14 residues. The V end lost 7 bases, the J end lost 6 bases, and 18 bases lay between the germline ends. CDR3 residues: CASTAPGPGDGYTF. CDR3 coding DNA: TGTGCCAGCACCGCACCCGGGCCAGGGGATGGCTACACCTTC.

This clonotype was observed at least ten times. The chain uses TRBV6-1 and TRBJ1-5, with 8 bases fitting TRBD1. Germline assignment: CDR1 MNHNS and CDR2 SASEGT. V lost 3 bases, J lost 3 bases, and 4 bases stayed unmatched. The CDR3 loop spans 15 amino acids. Written as DNA, the CDR3 is TGTGCCAGCAGTGAGGGACAGGTTCCCAATCAGCCCCAGCATTTT. Translation: CASSEGQVPNQPQHF.

The chain has TRBV12-3 or TRBV12-4 and TRBJ1-5; 7 bases are shared with TRBD1. The CDR3 spans 15 residues. The V segment lost 6 bases and the J segment 3 bases; nucleotides outside the gene matches: 8. CDR3 sequence reads: CASSQGGPTNQPQHF. CDR3 DNA: TGTGCCAGCAGCCAGGGGGGGCCAACCAATCAGCCCCAGCATTTT.

This clonotype was recorded many times. V usage is TRBV14 and J usage is TRBJ1-2; D possibly corresponds to TRBD1 (6 bases). The CDR3 contains 15 residues. CDR1 and CDR2 (germline): SGHDN, FVKESK. Between the trimmed V and J ends, which lost 0 bases and 4 bases, there was a span of 12 bases. In nucleotides, the CDR3 is TGTGCCAGCAGCCAAGACTGGGGGGGCTCCTATGGCTACACCTTC. Translated: CASSQDWGGSYGYTF.

This clonotype was picked up many times. DNA for the CDR3: TGTGCCAGCAGTTTAAGGGCGGGGATGAACACTGAAGCTTTCTTT. Translating gives CASSLRAGMNTEAFF. The chain recombines TRBV27 with TRBJ1-1; D call uncertain. Between the trimmed V and J ends, which lost 2 bases and 0 bases, there was a span of 10 bases. Per germline, CDR1 MNHEY and CDR2 SMNVEV (reference sequence). The CDR3 extends over 15 amino acids.

This clonotype appeared many times. The gene calls are TRBV7-8 and TRBJ2-5; a weak D match, TRBD2 (5 bases). Deletions cut 5 bases from V and 3 bases from J, with 10 bases between. CDR3 length equals 13 residues. Germline CDR1 reads SGHVS; CDR2 reads FQNEAQ. The CDR3 DNA sequence: TGTGCCAGCAGCATGAGGGCCGAAGAGACCCAGTACTTC. Its translation is CASSMRAEETQYF. Filled out from reference TRBV7-8 and TRBJ2-5, the complete variable domain reads GAGVSQSPRYKVAKRGQDVALRCDPISGHVSLFWYQQALGQGPEFLTYFQNEAQLDKSGLPSDRFFAERPEGSVSTLKIQRTQQEDSAVYLCASSMRAEETQYFGPGTRLLVL.

This clonotype showed up many times. CDR3 in amino acids: CASSEIPGEAGNTIYF. The CDR3 bases are TGTGCCAGCAGTGAAATACCAGGGGAGGCTGGAAACACCATATATTTT. The chain joins TRBV6-1 to TRBJ1-3; possible D gene TRBD1, 6 bases. The V and J ends lost 2 bases and 2 bases respectively, with 13 bases between them. CDR1 and CDR2 from the germline V gene are MNHNS and SASEGT. This CDR3 has 16 residues.

At least ten counts were recorded for this clonotype. The V gene is TRBV28, the J gene TRBJ2-5; D is undetermined. The V end was cut by 3 bases, the J end by 10 bases, with 18 bases between. CDR1 and CDR2 from the germline V gene are MDHEN and SYDVKM. The CDR3 totals 14 residues. CDR3 in amino acids: CASSFSGNKKFQYF. CDR3 bases: TGTGCCAGCAGTTTCTCGGGCAATAAGAAATTCCAGTACTTC.

This clonotype has a count of ten or more. The V call is TRBV7-3, the J call TRBJ2-7; D is perhaps TRBD1 or TRBD2 (7 bases each). This CDR3 is 15 amino acids long. Trimming shortened V by 2 bases and J by 2 bases, and 13 bases separated the two germline ends. Germline CDR1 reads SGHTA; CDR2 reads FQGTGA. CDR3 sequence: CASSLGEGQPYEQYF. The CDR3 DNA reads TGTGCCAGCAGCTTAGGGGAGGGACAGCCCTACGAGCAGTACTTC.